Following are 11 T cell receptor beta chains from one sample sequenced in a study of identical twins. TCRdb ran MiXCR on the 5' RACE reads and lists one entry per CDR3 protein. The sample contains roughly 1.6 million distinct CDR3 sequences, roughly 35% of which appear only once. Sequenced: cord blood. These receptors were taken from a newborn girl in good health.

CDR3 bases: TGTGCCTGGTCGGGCGGGGCAGTGTATGAGCAGTTCTTC. The encoded protein is CAWSGGAVYEQFF. This chain connects TRBV30 to TRBJ2-1; a possible D gene is TRBD2 (6 bases). The V end was cut by 5 bases, the J end by 8 bases, with 16 bases between. This CDR3 is built from 13 residues. Germline V gives CDR1 GTSNPN, CDR2 SVGIG (reference sequence).

This clonotype was observed many times. The rearrangement links TRBV28 to TRBJ2-6; D call uncertain. CDR3 length equals 14 residues. CDR1 MDHEN and CDR2 SYDVKM come from the germline V gene. The V gene lost 3 bases and the J gene lost 3 bases, with 6 bases spanning the gap. The CDR3 sequence is CASSFRSGANVLTF. CDR3 sequence (DNA): TGTGCCAGCAGTTTTCGCAGTGGGGCCAACGTCCTGACTTTC.

The rearrangement links TRBV28 to TRBJ2-3, with 9 bases aligning to TRBD2. The length of the CDR3 is 15 residues. V lost 4 bases to trimming and J lost 4 bases; unmatched junction nucleotides: 6. CDR1 is MDHEN, CDR2 SYDVKM, per germline. CDR3 in amino acids: CASSSRLAVPDTQYF. Here the CDR3 DNA reads TGTGCCAGCAGTTCCCGACTAGCGGTCCCAGATACGCAGTATTTT.

This clonotype occurred many times. J is TRBJ2-3 and V is TRBV29-1; 7 bases fit TRBD1. CDR3 length equals 13 residues. The V and J ends lost 7 bases and 2 bases, in that order; junction bases with no gene match: 6. Germline V gene data show CDR1 as SQVTM and CDR2 as ANQGSEA. The CDR3 DNA sequence: TGCAGCGCAACAGGGGCGATCACAGATACGCAGTATTTT. Encoded protein: CSATGAITDTQYF.

The chain is built from TRBV5-1 and TRBJ2-7, with D unclear. In germline, CDR1 is SGHRS, CDR2 YFSETQ. Trimming removed 4 bases from V and 0 bases from J, with 17 bases in between. CDR3 length equals 16 residues. The CDR3 DNA reads as TGCGCCAGCAGCCCTTCCTTGACACCGAGCTCCTACGAGCAGTACTTC. Translating gives CASSPSLTPSSYEQYF.

In this sample, this clonotype turned up a few times. The V and J genes are TRBV19 and TRBJ1-2, with TRBD1 matching 7 bases. Germline loops: CDR1 LNHDA, CDR2 SQIVND (reference sequence). Trimming cost V 6 bases and J 8 bases; bases outside gene matches: 15. There are 15 residues in the CDR3. In DNA, the CDR3 is TGTGCCAGTAGAGAGGGCCTGACAGGGCAAGTCGGCTACACCTTC. This codes for CASREGLTGQVGYTF.

The chain employs TRBV28 and TRBJ2-3; TRBD2 might be the D (6 bases). V lost 3 bases to trimming and J lost 2 bases, with 18 bases between them. This CDR3 is 17 amino acids long. Germline V gives CDR1 MDHEN, CDR2 SYDVKM. CDR3 region: CASSFLLGLAHTDTQYF. For the CDR3, the DNA is TGTGCCAGCAGTTTTTTACTGGGTCTAGCGCACACAGATACGCAGTATTTT.

The V gene is TRBV13, the J gene TRBJ2-7; D gene unclear. Trimming took 1 base from V and 5 from J, leaving 15 bases between them. From germline, CDR1 is PRHDT and CDR2 FYEKMQ (reference sequence). The CDR3 sequence is 15 residues long. CDR3 sequence reads: CASSLVPLQYDEQYF. DNA of the CDR3: TGTGCCAGCAGCTTAGTTCCCCTGCAGTACGACGAGCAGTACTTC.

This clonotype was detected many times. The V gene is TRBV10-3, the J gene TRBJ2-3; TRBD2 might be the D (5 bases). The CDR3 totals 15 residues. Germline V gene sequence: CDR1 ENHRY, CDR2 SYGVKD. V was clipped by 4 bases and J by 2 bases, with 13 bases between them. The DNA for the CDR3 is TGTGCCATCAGTGGGCGGGCTGGCACCACAGATACGCAGTATTTT. It yields the protein CAISGRAGTTDTQYF.

Only a few counts were recorded for this clonotype. The J gene is TRBJ2-3, the V gene TRBV2, with 7 positions matching TRBD2. V was pared by 3 bases and J by 6 bases, with 9 bases of the junction left unmatched. The V gene's germline CDR1 is SNHLY and CDR2 FYNNEI. The CDR3 consists of 15 residues. The CDR3 nucleotides are TGTGCCAGCAGTGAGTTAGGACTAGGGACGGATACGCAGTATTTT. This encodes CASSELGLGTDTQYF.

This clonotype is a singleton in its sample. J is TRBJ2-5 and V is TRBV5-1, with 9 positions matching TRBD1. This CDR3 is 15 amino acids long. Germline V gene data show CDR1 as SGHRS and CDR2 as YFSETQ. Trimming at V came to 2 bases and at J to 11 bases, leaving 13 bases not matched to a gene. Here the CDR3 DNA reads TGCGCCAGCAGCTTTACCGGGACAGGGATAGGTCAGCAGTACTTC. It is translated as CASSFTGTGIGQQYF.